This TCR beta chain originates from a study of identical twins. Study-level results: Twin-shared out-of-frame alpha sequences showed excess low generation probability. Out-of-frame TCR alpha sharing observed in monozygotic twins exceeded model estimates.

V was shortened by 0 bases and J by 18 bases, with 15 bases between the two germline ends. The CDR3 has 12 amino acids. Germline lookup yields CDR1 GTSNPN and CDR2 SVGIG (reference sequence). Each cDNA held unique molecular identifiers, and template switching gave it a universal primer site. MiXCR was run by TCRdb on the 5' RACE reads, yielding one entry per CDR3 protein. The table includes some 1,700,000 distinct CDR3 sequences, 25% to 35% detected once. For this clonotype: The antigen remains unidentified.

Sequences were obtained from cord blood. This sequence originates from a newborn girl in good health. The chain combines TRBV30 with TRBJ1-6, with D possibly being TRBD1 (5 bases). In nucleotides, the CDR3 is TGTGCCTGGAGTGTCACCAGGGAGGCCCCCCACTTT. Residues: CAWSVTREAPHF.